This passage covers 26 T cell receptor beta chains from one sample sequenced in a study of naive and memory T cell subsets. An equimolar mix of two oligonucleotides served as the beta constant-region primer for TRBC1 and TRBC2. Four rounds of PCR amplified the ligated cDNA using nested alpha and beta constant-region primers plus SP2. Using its own MiXCR run on the UMI-ligation and nested PCR reads, TCRdb lists one record per CDR3 protein. The sample includes some 83,000 distinct CDR3 sequences, approximately 9.2% of them seen just once. What was sequenced was naive CD8+ T cells from blood. The origin of the receptors is a human donor in good health.

In this sample, this clonotype turned up many times. The rearrangement uses TRBV5-1 and TRBJ2-1; TRBD2 matches 9 bases. The CDR3 spans 15 residues. Trimming took 2 bases from V and 6 from J; bases not matched to a gene: 6. The germline gives CDR1 SGHRS, CDR2 YFSETQ. CDR3 protein: CASSLGSGSGNEQFF. CDR3 sequence (DNA): TGCGCCAGCAGCTTAGGTAGCGGGAGCGGCAATGAGCAGTTCTTC.

Written as DNA, the CDR3 is TGTGCCAGCAGTGGTGGAAGCGGGAGCACAGATACGCAGTATTTT. Translated: CASSGGSGSTDTQYF. The chain couples TRBV6-1 to TRBJ2-3; tentatively, D is TRBD2 (6 bases). The CDR3 contains 15 residues. Germline CDR1 reads MNHNS; CDR2 reads SASEGT. Trimming shortened V by 4 bases and J by 0 bases, and 11 bases separated the two germline ends.

At least ten counts were recorded for this clonotype. The rearrangement joins TRBV7-2 to TRBJ2-3, with TRBD2 matching over 8 bases. Trimming at V came to 3 bases and at J to 0 bases, leaving 2 bases not matched to a gene. The CDR3 contains 15 residues. CDR1 and CDR2 (germline): SGHTA, FQGNSA. CDR3 loop: CASSFSGTSTDTQYF. DNA for the CDR3: TGTGCCAGCAGCTTTAGCGGGACGAGCACAGATACGCAGTATTTT.

This clonotype has at least ten counts. The chain employs TRBV5-1 and TRBJ2-7; the D gene is possibly TRBD1 (5 bases). The germline V and J ends were trimmed by 2 bases and 5 bases, with 14 bases remaining between them. This CDR3 has 14 amino acids. The germline V gene has CDR1 SGHRS and CDR2 YFSETQ. The DNA for the CDR3 is TGCGCCAGCAGCTTAGGTCAGGGAATTGACGAGCAGTACTTC. Encoded protein: CASSLGQGIDEQYF.

This clonotype was picked up many times. J is TRBJ2-7 and V is TRBV29-1, with TRBD1 matching 10 bases. The germline V gene encodes CDR1 SQVTM and CDR2 ANQGSEA. The CDR3 sequence is 14 residues long. J gave up 3 bases and V 3 bases, and 5 bases lay outside the gene matches. This CDR3 reads CSVELTGGLYEQYF. CDR3 DNA: TGCAGCGTTGAGCTGACAGGGGGCCTCTACGAGCAGTACTTC.

This clonotype has only a few counts. The V gene is TRBV29-1, the J gene TRBJ2-1; TRBD2 matches at 8 bases. Trimming took 5 bases from V and 1 from J; bases not matched to a gene: 1. Per germline, CDR1 SQVTM and CDR2 ANQGSEA. The CDR3 has 13 amino acids. CDR3 nucleotide sequence: TGCAGCGTTTCGGGGGGGTCCTACAATGAGCAGTTCTTC. This sequence encodes CSVSGGSYNEQFF.

This clonotype was picked up a small number of times. This sequence joins TRBV4-2 and TRBJ1-1; weak D call: TRBD1 (6 bases). Germline CDR1 and CDR2: LGHNA and YNFKEQ. The V end was cut by 8 bases, the J end by 5 bases, with 18 bases between. CDR3 length: 14 residues. The CDR3 is CASCIEGGWTEAFF. For the CDR3, the DNA is TGTGCCAGCTGTATCGAGGGGGGATGGACTGAAGCTTTCTTT.

This clonotype was seen repeatedly, ten times or more. V usage is TRBV27 and J usage is TRBJ2-1, with 7 positions matching TRBD2. V lost 5 bases to trimming and J lost 1 base; unmatched junction nucleotides: 5. CDR1 and CDR2 from the germline V gene are MNHEY and SMNVEV (reference sequence). The CDR3 runs 15 residues. CDR3 nucleotide sequence: TGTGCCAGCAGTAAAAGCGGGACTTCCTACAATGAGCAGTTCTTC. Amino acids: CASSKSGTSYNEQFF.

This clonotype was counted only a few times. The V call is TRBV7-9, the J call TRBJ2-2; maybe TRBD2 (5 bases). There are 17 residues in the CDR3. In germline, CDR1 is SEHNR, CDR2 FQNEAQ (reference sequence). The ends were cut back, 8 bases at V and 1 base at J, with 20 bases in the middle. The CDR3 DNA is TGTGCCAGCTCTGGATACGTGGAGCGGAAGAACACCGGGGAGCTGTTTTTT. This codes for CASSGYVERKNTGELFF. Together with reference TRBV7-9 and TRBJ2-2, the CDR3 gives the full variable domain: DTGVSQNPRHKITKRGQNVTFRCDPISEHNRLYWYRQTLGQGPEFLTYFQNEAQLEKSRLLSDRFSAERPKGSFSTLEIQRTEQGDSAMYLCASSGYVERKNTGELFFGEGSRLTVL.

This clonotype was observed a few times. This chain connects TRBV6-2 or TRBV6-3 to TRBJ2-1, with 8 positions matching TRBD1. The CDR3 has 16 amino acids. CDR1 is MNHEY, CDR2 SVGEGT, per germline. The V segment lost 5 bases and the J segment 3 bases; nucleotides outside the gene matches: 9. Here the CDR3 reads CASSPPRTGSYNEQFF. CDR3 DNA: TGTGCCAGCAGTCCCCCGCGGACAGGGAGCTACAATGAGCAGTTCTTC.

This clonotype was seen at least ten times. The V call is TRBV20-1, the J call TRBJ1-1; possibly TRBD1 for D (5 bases). Germline V CDR1 and CDR2: DFQATT, SNEGSKA (reference sequence). CDR3 length: 14 residues. Trimming took off 4 bases at V and 1 base at J, with 13 bases between the two ends. The CDR3 nucleotides read TGCAGTGCTAAAGAATACAGGTCGAACACTGAAGCTTTCTTT. Protein: CSAKEYRSNTEAFF.

The chain is built from TRBV6-2 or TRBV6-3 and TRBJ2-5; D remains unclear. Per the germline V gene, CDR1 is MNHEY and CDR2 is SVGEGT. V shed 2 bases and J shed 2 bases, with 15 bases lying between them. The CDR3 covers 16 residues. The CDR3 spells CASSYRDRAKQETQYF. For the CDR3, the DNA is TGTGCCAGCAGTTACCGCGATCGGGCCAAGCAAGAGACCCAGTACTTC.

The chain uses TRBV19 and TRBJ2-2; 15 bases are a match to TRBD2. The CDR3 loop spans 22 amino acids. V dropped 8 bases and J dropped 2; count of bases not matched to a gene: 21. Germline assignment: CDR1 LNHDA and CDR2 SQIVND (reference sequence). DNA for the CDR3: TGTGCCAGTCGCGCCATCATAACTGGACTAGCGGGAGGGCGTCGCAACACCGGGGAGCTGTTTTTT. As protein: CASRAIITGLAGGRRNTGELFF.

This clonotype was observed a few times. The rearrangement links TRBV2 to TRBJ2-7; D is undetermined. V gave up 5 bases and J gave up 2 bases, with 7 bases separating them. This CDR3 contains 12 residues. Germline loops: CDR1 SNHLY, CDR2 FYNNEI. This CDR3 reads CASSINTYEQYF. The DNA for the CDR3 is TGTGCCAGCAGTATCAACACCTACGAGCAGTACTTC.

This clonotype occurred many times. The rearrangement links TRBV29-1 to TRBJ2-1; 8 nucleotides agree with TRBD2. The CDR3 extends over 14 amino acids. Looked up from germline, CDR1 is SQVTM and CDR2 is ANQGSEA. After removal of 6 bases from V and 1 base from J, the junction contained 5 bases not matched to a gene. CDR3 sequence reads: CSVGSGGSYNEQFF. Written as DNA, the CDR3 is TGCAGCGTGGGAAGCGGGGGATCCTACAATGAGCAGTTCTTC.

J is TRBJ1-1 and V is TRBV9, with D perhaps TRBD1 (5 bases). The CDR3 is 15 amino acids. V gave up 6 bases and J gave up 1 base, with 16 bases separating them. Germline V CDR1 and CDR2: SGDLS, YYNGEE. The CDR3 sequence: CASIPPWGENTEAFF. The CDR3 nucleotides read TGTGCCAGCATTCCCCCATGGGGGGAGAACACTGAAGCTTTCTTT.

This clonotype was observed at least ten times. The chain couples TRBV28 to TRBJ2-3; D remains ambiguous. The CDR3 runs 15 residues. Germline V gene lookup returns CDR1 MDHEN and CDR2 SYDVKM. V was pared by 6 bases and J by 0 bases, with 13 bases between. The DNA of the CDR3 is TGTGCCAGCAGCTTGCTGCAGACTAGCACAGATACGCAGTATTTT. Encoded protein: CASSLLQTSTDTQYF.

The genes are TRBV11-1 and TRBJ2-7; D might be TRBD1 (5 bases). V lost 5 bases and J 0 bases, leaving 17 bases between the germline ends. Germline values: CDR1 SGHAT, CDR2 FQDESV (reference sequence). CDR3 length equals 16 residues. The CDR3 region is CASSRWTFSSSYEQYF. The CDR3 region has the DNA TGTGCCAGCAGCCGGTGGACATTCTCAAGCTCCTACGAGCAGTACTTC.

This clonotype was seen only a few times. The J gene is TRBJ1-1, the V gene TRBV11-1; no definite D call. This CDR3 has 12 amino acids. CDR1 SGHAT and CDR2 FQDESV come from the germline V gene (reference sequence). V lost 8 bases, J lost 1 base, and 8 bases lay in between. The CDR3 DNA reads as TGTGCCAGCGGGCAGAAGAACACTGAAGCTTTCTTT. Translation: CASGQKNTEAFF.

This clonotype was seen repeatedly, ten times or more. The V and J genes are TRBV6-9 and TRBJ1-5; D is possibly TRBD1 (6 bases). Between the trimmed V and J ends, which lost 5 bases and 10 bases, there was a span of 24 bases. The CDR3 runs to 16 residues. Germline V gives CDR1 MNHGY, CDR2 SVAAGI. Written as DNA, the CDR3 is TGTGCCAGCAGTGAGGCGGAGGACAGTATCCCCGAACCCCAGCATTTT. This gives the protein CASSEAEDSIPEPQHF.

This clonotype was counted between two and nine times. The chain recombines TRBV27 with TRBJ1-1; D not certain. CDR3 length: 14 amino acids. Trimming removed 2 bases at V and 0 bases at J, with 7 bases between. Germline CDR1 reads MNHEY; CDR2 reads SMNVEV (reference sequence). This chain's CDR3 is CASSLRRMNTEAFF. DNA for the CDR3: TGTGCCAGCAGTTTAAGGAGAATGAACACTGAAGCTTTCTTT.

The chain has TRBV5-5 and TRBJ2-1; D gene unclear. CDR1 and CDR2 from the germline V gene are SGHKS and YYEKEE (reference sequence). The CDR3 length is 15 residues. V lost 3 bases, J lost 0 bases, and 10 bases lay in between. The CDR3 sequence: CASSSFQSSYNEQFF. The DNA for the CDR3 is TGTGCCAGCAGCTCCTTCCAGAGCTCCTACAATGAGCAGTTCTTC.

This rearrangement joins TRBV10-1 to TRBJ2-2; D remains ambiguous. The V gene lost 5 bases and the J gene lost 2 bases, with 9 bases spanning the gap. There are 14 residues in the CDR3. The germline V gene has CDR1 WNHNN and CDR2 SYGVQD (reference sequence). CDR3 in DNA: TGCGCCAGCAGTCTCATACGAAACACCGGGGAGCTGTTTTTT. This translates into CASSLIRNTGELFF.

This chain links TRBV9 with TRBJ2-3; the match to TRBD2 covers 10 bases. The V segment lost 6 bases and the J segment 3 bases; nucleotides outside the gene matches: 7. The CDR3 sequence is 15 residues long. Germline loops: CDR1 SGDLS, CDR2 YYNGEE. CDR3 amino acids: CASKEGLAYTDTQYF. Here the CDR3 DNA reads TGTGCCAGCAAAGAGGGACTAGCGTATACAGATACGCAGTATTTT.

This clonotype has at least ten counts. The V gene is TRBV6-1, the J gene TRBJ2-1, with 8 bases lining up with TRBD1. CDR1 is MNHNS and CDR2 is SASEGT in the germline V gene. The CDR3 covers 15 residues. Unmatched junction bases numbered 5, after V lost 6 bases and J lost 1 base. The CDR3, as DNA: TGTGCCAGCAGCGAGGACAGGGCGTCCTACAATGAGCAGTTCTTC. This sequence encodes CASSEDRASYNEQFF.

The V and J genes are TRBV10-2 and TRBJ2-7, with 11 nucleotides matching TRBD2. The V segment lost 5 bases and the J segment 11 bases; nucleotides outside the gene matches: 14. The CDR3 loop spans 15 amino acids. From germline, CDR1 is WSHSY and CDR2 SAAADI. The CDR3 region has the DNA TGCGCCAGCAGTACCCAACCGGGACTAGCGGCTATGGAGTACTTC. Encoded protein: CASSTQPGLAAMEYF.